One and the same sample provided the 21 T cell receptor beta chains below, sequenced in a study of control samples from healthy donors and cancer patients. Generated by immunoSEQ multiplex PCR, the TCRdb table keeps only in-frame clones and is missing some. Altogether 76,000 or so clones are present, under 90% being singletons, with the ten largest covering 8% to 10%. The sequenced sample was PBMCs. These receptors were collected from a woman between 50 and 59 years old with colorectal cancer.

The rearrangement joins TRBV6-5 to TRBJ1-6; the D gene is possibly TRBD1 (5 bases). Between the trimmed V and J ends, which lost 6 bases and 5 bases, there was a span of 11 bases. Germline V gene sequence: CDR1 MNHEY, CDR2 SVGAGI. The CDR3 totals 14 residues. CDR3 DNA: TGTGCCAGCAGGTCGGACACCGATAATTCACCCCTCCACTTT. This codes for CASRSDTDNSPLHF.

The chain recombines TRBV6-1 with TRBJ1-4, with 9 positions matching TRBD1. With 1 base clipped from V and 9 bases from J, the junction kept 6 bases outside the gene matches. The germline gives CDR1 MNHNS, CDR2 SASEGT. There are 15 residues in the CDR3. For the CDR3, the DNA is TGTGCCAGCAGTGAAGGGCCGGGACAGGGACAAAAACTGTTTTTT. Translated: CASSEGPGQGQKLFF.

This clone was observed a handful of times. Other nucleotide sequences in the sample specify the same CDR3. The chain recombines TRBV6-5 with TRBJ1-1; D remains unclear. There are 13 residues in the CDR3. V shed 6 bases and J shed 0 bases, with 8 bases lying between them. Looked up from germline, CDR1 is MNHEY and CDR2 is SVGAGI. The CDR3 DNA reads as TGTGCCAGCAGCCCGGTACTGAACACTGAAGCTTTCTTT. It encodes CASSPVLNTEAFF.

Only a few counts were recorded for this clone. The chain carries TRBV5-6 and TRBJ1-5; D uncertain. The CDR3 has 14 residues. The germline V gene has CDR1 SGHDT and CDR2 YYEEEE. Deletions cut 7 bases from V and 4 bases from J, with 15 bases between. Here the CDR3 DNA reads TGTGCCAGCCACTCGCTGGGGAATAATCAGCCCCAGCATTTT. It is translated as CASHSLGNNQPQHF.

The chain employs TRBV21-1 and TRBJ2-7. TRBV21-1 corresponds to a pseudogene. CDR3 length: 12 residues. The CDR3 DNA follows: TGTGCCAGCAGCTACGAAGTTTACGAGCAGTACGTC. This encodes CASSYEVYEQYV.

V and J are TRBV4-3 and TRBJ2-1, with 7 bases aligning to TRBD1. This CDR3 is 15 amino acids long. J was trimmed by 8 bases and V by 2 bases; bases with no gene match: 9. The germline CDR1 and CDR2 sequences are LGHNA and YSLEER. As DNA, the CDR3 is TGCGCCAGCAGCCAATCGGGACAGCGTAATGATGAGCAGTTCTTC. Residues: CASSQSGQRNDEQFF.

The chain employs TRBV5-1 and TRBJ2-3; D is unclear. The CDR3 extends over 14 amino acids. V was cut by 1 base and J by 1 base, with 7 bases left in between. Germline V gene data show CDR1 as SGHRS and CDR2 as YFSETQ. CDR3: CASSLNLGTDTQYF. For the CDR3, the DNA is TGCGCCAGCAGCTTGAACCTAGGCACAGATACGCAGTATTTT. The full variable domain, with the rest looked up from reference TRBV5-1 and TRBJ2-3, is KAGVTQTPRYLIKTRGQQVTLSCSPISGHRSVSWYQQTPGQGLQFLFEYFSETQRNKGNFPGRFSGRQFSNSRSEMNVSTLELGDSALYLCASSLNLGTDTQYFGPGTRLTVL.

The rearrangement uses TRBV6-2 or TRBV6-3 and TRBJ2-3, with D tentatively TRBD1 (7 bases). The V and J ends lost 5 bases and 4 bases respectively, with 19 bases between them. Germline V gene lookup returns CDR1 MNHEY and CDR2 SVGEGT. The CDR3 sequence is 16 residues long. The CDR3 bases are TGTGCCAGCAGTGGAGCGCAGGGGGGAGATTCAGATACGCAGTATTTT. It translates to CASSGAQGGDSDTQYF.

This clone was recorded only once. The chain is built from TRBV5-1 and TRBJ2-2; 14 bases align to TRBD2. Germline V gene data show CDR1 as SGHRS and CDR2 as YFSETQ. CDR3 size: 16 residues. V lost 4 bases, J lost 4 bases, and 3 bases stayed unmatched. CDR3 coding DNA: TGCGCCAGCAGCGGGACTAGCGGGGGTGTCACCGGGGAGCTGTTTTTT. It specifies CASSGTSGGVTGELFF. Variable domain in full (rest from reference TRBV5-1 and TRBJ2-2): KAGVTQTPRYLIKTRGQQVTLSCSPISGHRSVSWYQQTPGQGLQFLFEYFSETQRNKGNFPGRFSGRQFSNSRSEMNVSTLELGDSALYLCASSGTSGGVTGELFFGEGSRLTVL.

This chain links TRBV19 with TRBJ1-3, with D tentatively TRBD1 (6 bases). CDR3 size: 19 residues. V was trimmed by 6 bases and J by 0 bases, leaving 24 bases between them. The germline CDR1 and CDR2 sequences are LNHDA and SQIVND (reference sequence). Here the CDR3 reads CASSKRIPGVKDSGNTIYF. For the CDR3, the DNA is TGTGCCAGTAGCAAGCGTATACCAGGGGTGAAGGACTCTGGAAACACCATATATTTT. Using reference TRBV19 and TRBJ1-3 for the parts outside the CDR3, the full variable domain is DGGITQSPKYLFRKEGQNVTLSCEQNLNHDAMYWYRQDPGQGLRLIYYSQIVNDFQKGDIAEGYSVSREKKESFPLTVTSAQKNPTAFYLCASSKRIPGVKDSGNTIYFGEGSWLTVV.

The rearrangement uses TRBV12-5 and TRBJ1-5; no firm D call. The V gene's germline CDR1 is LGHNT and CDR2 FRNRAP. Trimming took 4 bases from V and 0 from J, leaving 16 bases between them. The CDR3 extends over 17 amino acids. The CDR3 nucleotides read TGTGCTAGTGGTTCCCGTCAACCAAGCTATAGCAATCAGCCCCAGCATTTT. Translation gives CASGSRQPSYSNQPQHF.

DNA of the CDR3: TGTGCCAGCTCACCACCGACTAGCGGGGCCACAGATACGCAGTATTTT. Its translation is CASSPPTSGATDTQYF. This chain links TRBV18 with TRBJ2-3; 11 bases match TRBD2. This CDR3 has 16 residues. The trim removed 0 bases at V and 2 bases at J, leaving 1 base unmatched. The germline V gene has CDR1 KGHSH and CDR2 LQKENI.

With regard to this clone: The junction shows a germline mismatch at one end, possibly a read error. The chain's CDR3 is CASSSTGAATPQATQYF. In DNA form, the CDR3 reads TGTGCCAGCTCATCCACAGGGGCCGCGACCCCCCAAGCGACCCAGTACTTC. The chain has TRBV18 and TRBJ2-5; TRBD1 agrees at 7 bases. The CDR3 consists of 17 residues. The germline V gene encodes CDR1 KGHSH and CDR2 LQKENI.

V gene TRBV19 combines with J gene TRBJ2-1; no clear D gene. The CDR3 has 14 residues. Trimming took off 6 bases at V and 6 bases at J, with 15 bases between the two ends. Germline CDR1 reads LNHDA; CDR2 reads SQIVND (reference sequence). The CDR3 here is CASRQGYGFNEQFF. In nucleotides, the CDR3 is TGTGCCAGTAGACAAGGGTACGGGTTCAATGAGCAGTTCTTC. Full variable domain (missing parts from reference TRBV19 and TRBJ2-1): DGGITQSPKYLFRKEGQNVTLSCEQNLNHDAMYWYRQDPGQGLRLIYYSQIVNDFQKGDIAEGYSVSREKKESFPLTVTSAQKNPTAFYLCASRQGYGFNEQFFGPGTRLTVL.

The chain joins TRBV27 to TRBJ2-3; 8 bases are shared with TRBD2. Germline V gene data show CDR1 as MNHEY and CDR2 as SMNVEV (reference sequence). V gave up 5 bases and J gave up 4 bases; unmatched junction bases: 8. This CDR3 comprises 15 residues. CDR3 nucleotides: TGTGCCAGCAGTCTTCAGCGGGGGCGTGCAGATACGCAGTATTTT. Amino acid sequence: CASSLQRGRADTQYF.

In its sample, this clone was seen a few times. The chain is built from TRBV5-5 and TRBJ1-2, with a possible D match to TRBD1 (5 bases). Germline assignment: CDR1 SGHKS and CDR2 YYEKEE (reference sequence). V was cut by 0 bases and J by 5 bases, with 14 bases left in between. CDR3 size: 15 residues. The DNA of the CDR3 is TGTGCCAGCAGCTTGGAAGGGGAGTGGAGTTATGGCTACACCTTC. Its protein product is CASSLEGEWSYGYTF.

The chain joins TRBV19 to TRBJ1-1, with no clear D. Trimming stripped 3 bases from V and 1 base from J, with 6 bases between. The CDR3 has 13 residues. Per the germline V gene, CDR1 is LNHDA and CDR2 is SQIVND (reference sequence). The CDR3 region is CASSIGRNTEAFF. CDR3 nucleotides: TGTGCCAGTAGTATTGGAAGGAACACTGAAGCTTTCTTT.

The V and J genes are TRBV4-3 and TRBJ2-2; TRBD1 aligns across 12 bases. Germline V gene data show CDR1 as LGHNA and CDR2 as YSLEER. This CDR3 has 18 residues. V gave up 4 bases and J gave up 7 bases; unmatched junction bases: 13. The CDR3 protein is CASSPNSGTGGSIGELFF. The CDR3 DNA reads TGCGCCAGCAGCCCTAATTCGGGGACAGGGGGCTCTATCGGGGAGCTGTTTTTT.

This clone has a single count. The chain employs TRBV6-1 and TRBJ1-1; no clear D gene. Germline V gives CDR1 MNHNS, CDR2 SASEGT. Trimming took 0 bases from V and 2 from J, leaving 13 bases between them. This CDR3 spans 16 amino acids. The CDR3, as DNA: TGTGCCAGCAGTGAAGCGCTTCGGCTACCCAACACTGAAGCTTTCTTT. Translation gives CASSEALRLPNTEAFF.

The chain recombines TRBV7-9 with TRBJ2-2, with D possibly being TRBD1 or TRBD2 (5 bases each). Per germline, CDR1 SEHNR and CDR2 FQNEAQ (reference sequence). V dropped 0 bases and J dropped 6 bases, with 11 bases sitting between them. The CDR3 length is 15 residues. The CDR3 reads CASSLAGVISGELFF. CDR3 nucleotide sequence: TGTGCCAGCAGCTTAGCGGGGGTTATCTCCGGGGAGCTGTTTTTT.

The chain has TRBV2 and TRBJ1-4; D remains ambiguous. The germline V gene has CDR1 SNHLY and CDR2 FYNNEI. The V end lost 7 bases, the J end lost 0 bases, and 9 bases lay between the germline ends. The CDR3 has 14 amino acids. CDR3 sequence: CASKLVPTNEKLFF. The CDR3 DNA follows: TGTGCCAGCAAGTTAGTCCCAACTAATGAAAAACTGTTTTTT.